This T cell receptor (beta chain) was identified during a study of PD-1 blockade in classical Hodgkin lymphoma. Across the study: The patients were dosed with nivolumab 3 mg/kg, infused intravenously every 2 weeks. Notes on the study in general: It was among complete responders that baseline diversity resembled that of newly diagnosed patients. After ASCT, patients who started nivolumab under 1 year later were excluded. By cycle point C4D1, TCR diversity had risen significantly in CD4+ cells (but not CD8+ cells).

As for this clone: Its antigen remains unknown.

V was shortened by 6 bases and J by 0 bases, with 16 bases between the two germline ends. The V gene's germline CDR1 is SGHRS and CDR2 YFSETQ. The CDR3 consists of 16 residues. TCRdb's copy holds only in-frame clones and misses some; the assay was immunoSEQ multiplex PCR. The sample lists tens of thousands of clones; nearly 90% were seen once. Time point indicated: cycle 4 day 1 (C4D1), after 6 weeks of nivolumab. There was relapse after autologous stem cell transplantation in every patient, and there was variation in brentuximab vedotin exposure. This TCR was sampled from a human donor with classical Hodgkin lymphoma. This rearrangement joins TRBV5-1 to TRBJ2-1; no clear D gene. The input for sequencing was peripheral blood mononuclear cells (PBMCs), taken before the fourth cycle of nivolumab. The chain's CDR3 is CASTLELASSYNEQFF. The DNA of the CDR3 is TGCGCCAGCACCCTTGAATTAGCCAGCTCCTACAATGAGCAGTTCTTC.